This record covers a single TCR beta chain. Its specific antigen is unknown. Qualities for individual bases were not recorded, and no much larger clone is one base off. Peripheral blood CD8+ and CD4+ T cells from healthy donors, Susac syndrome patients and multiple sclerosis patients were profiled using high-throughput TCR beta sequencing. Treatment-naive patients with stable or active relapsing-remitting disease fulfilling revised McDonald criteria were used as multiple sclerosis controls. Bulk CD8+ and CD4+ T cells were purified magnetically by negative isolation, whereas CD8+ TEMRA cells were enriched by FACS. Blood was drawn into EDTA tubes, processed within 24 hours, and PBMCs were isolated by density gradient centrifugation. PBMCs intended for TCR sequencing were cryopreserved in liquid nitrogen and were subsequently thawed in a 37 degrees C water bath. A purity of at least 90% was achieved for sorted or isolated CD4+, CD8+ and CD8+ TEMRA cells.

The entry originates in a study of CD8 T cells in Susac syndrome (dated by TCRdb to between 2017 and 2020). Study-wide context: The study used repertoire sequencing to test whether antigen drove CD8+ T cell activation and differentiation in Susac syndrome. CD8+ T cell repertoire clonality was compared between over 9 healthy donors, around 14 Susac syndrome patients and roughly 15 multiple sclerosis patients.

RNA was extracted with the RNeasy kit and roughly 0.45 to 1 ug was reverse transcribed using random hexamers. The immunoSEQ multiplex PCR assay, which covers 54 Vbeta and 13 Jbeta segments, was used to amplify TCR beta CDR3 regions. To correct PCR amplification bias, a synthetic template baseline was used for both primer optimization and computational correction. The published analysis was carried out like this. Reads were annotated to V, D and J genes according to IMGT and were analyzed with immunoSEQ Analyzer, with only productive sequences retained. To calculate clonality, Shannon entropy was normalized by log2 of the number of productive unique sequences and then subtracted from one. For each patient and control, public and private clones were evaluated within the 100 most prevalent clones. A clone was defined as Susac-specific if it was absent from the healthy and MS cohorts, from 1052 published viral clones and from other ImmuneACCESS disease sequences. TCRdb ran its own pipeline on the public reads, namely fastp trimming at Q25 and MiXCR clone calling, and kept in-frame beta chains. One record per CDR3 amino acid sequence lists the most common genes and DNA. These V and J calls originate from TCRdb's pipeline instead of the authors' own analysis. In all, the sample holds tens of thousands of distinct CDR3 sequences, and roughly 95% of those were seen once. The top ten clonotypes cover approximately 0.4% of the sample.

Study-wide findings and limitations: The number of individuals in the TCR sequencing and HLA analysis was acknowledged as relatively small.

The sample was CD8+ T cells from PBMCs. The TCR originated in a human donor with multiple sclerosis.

The CDR3 reads CASFGFPVGYTF. The nucleotide sequence is TGTGCCAGCTTCGGGTTTCCAGTTGGCTACACCTTC. This sequence uses TRBV6-6 and TRBJ1-2; there is no confident call for the D gene. The CDR1 and CDR2 encoded by the germline V gene (reference sequence) are MNHNY and SVGAGI. V is pared back by 8 bases and J by 7 bases, with 14 bases lying between the germline termini. The CDR3 numbers 12 residues from cysteine through phenylalanine. Only the CDR3 region is kept as DNA, spanning 36 bases read in frame from base 1.